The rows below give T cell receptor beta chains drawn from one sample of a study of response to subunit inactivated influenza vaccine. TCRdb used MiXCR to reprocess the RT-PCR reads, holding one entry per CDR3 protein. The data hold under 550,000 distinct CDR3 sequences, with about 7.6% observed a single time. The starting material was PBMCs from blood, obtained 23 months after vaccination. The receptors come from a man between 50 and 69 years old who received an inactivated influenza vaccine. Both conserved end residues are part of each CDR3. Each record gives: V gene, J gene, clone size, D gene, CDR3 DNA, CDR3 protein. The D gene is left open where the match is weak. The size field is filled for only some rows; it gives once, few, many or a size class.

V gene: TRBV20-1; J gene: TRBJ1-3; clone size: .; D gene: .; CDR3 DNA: TGCAGTGCTCCTGGCCCCCGTAAAAACACCATATATTTT; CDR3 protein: CSAPGPRKNTIYF
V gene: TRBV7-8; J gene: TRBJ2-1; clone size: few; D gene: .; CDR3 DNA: TGTGCCAGCAGCTTAGGGGGAAACATACCGTTCTTC; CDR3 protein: CASSLGGNIPFF
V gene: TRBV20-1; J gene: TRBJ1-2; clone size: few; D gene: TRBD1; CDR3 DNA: TGCAGTGCTGCGACGAGGGGGCGCCGGAACTATGGCTACACCTTC; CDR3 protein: CSAATRGRRNYGYTF
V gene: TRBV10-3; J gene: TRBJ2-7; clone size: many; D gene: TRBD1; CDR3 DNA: TGTGCCATCAGGTCGGACAGGAGTTTGGGTTACTACGAGCAGTACTTC; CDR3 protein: CAIRSDRSLGYYEQYF
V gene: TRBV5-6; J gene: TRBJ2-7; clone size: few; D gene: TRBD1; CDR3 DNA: TGTGCCAGCAGCTTGTGGGGACAGGACGAGCAGTACTTC; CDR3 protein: CASSLWGQDEQYF
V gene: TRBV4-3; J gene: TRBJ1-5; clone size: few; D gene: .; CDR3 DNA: TGCGCCAGCAGCCAAGATAGGTGGAGCAATCAGCCCCAGCATTTT; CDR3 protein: CASSQDRWSNQPQHF
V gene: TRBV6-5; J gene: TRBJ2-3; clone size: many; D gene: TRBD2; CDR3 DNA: TGTGCCAGCAGTTACGGGTACGCGGGAGTCATAGATACGCAGTATTTT; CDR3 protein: CASSYGYAGVIDTQYF
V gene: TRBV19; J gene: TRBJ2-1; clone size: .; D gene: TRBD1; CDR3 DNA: TGTGCCAGTAGTATTGGTCGAAAGGGGGCGGGTAGGAATGAGCAGTTCTTC; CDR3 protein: CASSIGRKGAGRNEQFF
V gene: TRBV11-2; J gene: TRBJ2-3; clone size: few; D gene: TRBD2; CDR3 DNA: TGTGCCAGCAGACTGACTAGCGGGGGTCCAGATACGCAGTATTTT; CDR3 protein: CASRLTSGGPDTQYF
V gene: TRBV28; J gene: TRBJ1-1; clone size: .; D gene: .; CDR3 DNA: TGTGCCAGCAGTACCCCACTACAGGGAACTGAAGCTTTCTTT; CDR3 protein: CASSTPLQGTEAFF
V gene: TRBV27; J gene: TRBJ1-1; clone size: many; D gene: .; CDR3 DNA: TGTGCCAGCAGCTTGGGGCAGAGCACTGAAGCTTTCTTT; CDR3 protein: CASSLGQSTEAFF
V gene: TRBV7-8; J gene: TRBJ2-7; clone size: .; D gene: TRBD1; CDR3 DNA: TGTGCCAGCAGCTCCCGACAGGGAACGTACTACGAGCAGTACTTC; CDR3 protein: CASSSRQGTYYEQYF
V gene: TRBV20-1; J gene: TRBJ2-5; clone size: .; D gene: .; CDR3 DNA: TGCAGTGCTATTAGCGCGGAGACCCAGTACTTC; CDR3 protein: CSAISAETQYF
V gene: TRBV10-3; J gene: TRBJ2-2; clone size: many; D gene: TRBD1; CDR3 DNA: TGTGCCATCAGTGGGACAGGGGGTTCGAACACCGGGGAGCTGTTTTTT; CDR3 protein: CAISGTGGSNTGELFF
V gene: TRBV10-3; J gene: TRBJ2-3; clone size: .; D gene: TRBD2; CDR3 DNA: TGTGCCATAGGAGAGGGGAGGGCCCCAGATACGCAGTATTTT; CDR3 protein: CAIGEGRAPDTQYF
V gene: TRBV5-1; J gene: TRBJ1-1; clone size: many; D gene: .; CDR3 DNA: TGCGCCAGCAGCTCGGACGGTAACACTGAAGCTTTCTTT; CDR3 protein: CASSSDGNTEAFF
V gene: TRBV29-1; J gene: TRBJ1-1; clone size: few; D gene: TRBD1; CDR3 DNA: TGCAGCGCTGGGGGGACAGCCTTAACCCTTACTAACACTGAAGCTTTCTTT; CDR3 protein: CSAGGTALTLTNTEAFF
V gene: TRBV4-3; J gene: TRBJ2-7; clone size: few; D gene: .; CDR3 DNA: TGCGCCAGCAGCCAAGATCTTGACGGGGCCTACGAGCAGTACTTC; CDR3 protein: CASSQDLDGAYEQYF
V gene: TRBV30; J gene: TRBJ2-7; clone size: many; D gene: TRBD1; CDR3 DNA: TGTGCCTGGAGGCGGACAGGGGGCTACGAGCAGTACTTC; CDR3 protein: CAWRRTGGYEQYF
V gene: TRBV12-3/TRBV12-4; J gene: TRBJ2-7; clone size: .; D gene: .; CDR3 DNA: TGTGCCAGCAGTTTCTCACCGGATTGGACGGGCAACGACGAGCAGTACTTC; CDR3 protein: CASSFSPDWTGNDEQYF
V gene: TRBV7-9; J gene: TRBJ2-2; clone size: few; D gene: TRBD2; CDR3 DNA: TGTGCCAGCAGCCTGGGACTAGCGGGGACGAACACCGGGGAGCTGTTTTTT; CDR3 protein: CASSLGLAGTNTGELFF
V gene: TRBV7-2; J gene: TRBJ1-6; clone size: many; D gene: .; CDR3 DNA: TGTGCCAGCAGCTTGGGCGCAGTAGGATCACCCCTCCACTTT; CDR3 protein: CASSLGAVGSPLHF
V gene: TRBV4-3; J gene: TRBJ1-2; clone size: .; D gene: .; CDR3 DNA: TGCGCCAGCAGCCAAGCTCGGGGGGCAGTCTATGGCTACACCTTC; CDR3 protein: CASSQARGAVYGYTF
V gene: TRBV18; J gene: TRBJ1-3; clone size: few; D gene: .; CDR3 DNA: TGTGCCAGCTCACCCCGGACCCAGAGCTCTGGAAACACCATATATTTT; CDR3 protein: CASSPRTQSSGNTIYF
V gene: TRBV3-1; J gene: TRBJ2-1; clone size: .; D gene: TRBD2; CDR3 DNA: TGTGCCTGCAGCCATCAGGGCCTAGCGGCTTACAATGAGCAGTTCTTC; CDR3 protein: CACSHQGLAAYNEQFF
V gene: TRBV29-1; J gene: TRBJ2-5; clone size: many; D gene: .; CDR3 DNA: TGCAGCGTTGAAGGCGGGACCGCGCAAGAGACCCAGTACTTC; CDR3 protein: CSVEGGTAQETQYF
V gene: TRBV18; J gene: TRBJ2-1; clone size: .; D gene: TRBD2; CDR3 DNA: TGTGCCAGCTCACCGGGACTAGCTACCGATGAGCAGTTCTTC; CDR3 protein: CASSPGLATDEQFF
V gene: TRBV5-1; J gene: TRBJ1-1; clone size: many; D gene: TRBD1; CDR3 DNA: TGCGCCAGCAGCTTAGCCGGGACAGTTAACACTGAAGCTTTCTTT; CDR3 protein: CASSLAGTVNTEAFF
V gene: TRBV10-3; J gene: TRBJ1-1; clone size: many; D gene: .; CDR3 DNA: TGTGCCATCAGTGACGGCACTGAAGCTTTCTTT; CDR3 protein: CAISDGTEAFF
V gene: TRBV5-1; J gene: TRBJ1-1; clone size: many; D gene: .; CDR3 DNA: TGCGCCAGCAGCTTGGCCACAGCTAGAAACACTGAAGCTTTCTTT; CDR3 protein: CASSLATARNTEAFF
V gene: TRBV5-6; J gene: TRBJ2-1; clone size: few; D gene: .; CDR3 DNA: TGTGCCAGCAGCTCAATATCGGACGCCGCACCCGACATCTTC; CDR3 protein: CASSSISDAAPDIF
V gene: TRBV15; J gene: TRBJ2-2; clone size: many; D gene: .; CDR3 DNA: TGTGCCACCAGCAGAGATCGACAGAGCACCGGGGAGCTGTTTTTT; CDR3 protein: CATSRDRQSTGELFF
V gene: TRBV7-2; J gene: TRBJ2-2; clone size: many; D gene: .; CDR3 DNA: TGTGCCAGCAGCTTAGCTAGCGCGAACACCGGGGAGCTGTTTTTT; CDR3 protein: CASSLASANTGELFF
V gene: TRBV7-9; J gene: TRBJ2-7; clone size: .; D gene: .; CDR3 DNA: TGTGCCAGCAGCTTAGTCGGGCAGGGGAAAAACGAGCAGTACTTC; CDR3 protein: CASSLVGQGKNEQYF
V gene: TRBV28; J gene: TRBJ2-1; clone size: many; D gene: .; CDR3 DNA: TGTGCCAGCAGGACACCAGGGGTAGGGGAGTTCTTC; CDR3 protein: CASRTPGVGEFF
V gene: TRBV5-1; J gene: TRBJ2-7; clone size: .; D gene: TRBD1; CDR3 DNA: TGCGCCAGCAGCAACGGACAGGGGCGCTACGAGCAGTACTTC; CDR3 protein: CASSNGQGRYEQYF
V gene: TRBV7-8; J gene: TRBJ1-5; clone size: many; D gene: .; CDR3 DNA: TGTGCCAGCAGCTACTTCACCGGGACACCTAGCAATCAGCCCCAGCATTTT; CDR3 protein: CASSYFTGTPSNQPQHF
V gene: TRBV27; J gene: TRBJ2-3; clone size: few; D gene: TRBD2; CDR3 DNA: TGTGCCAGCAGTCCCATAACCCTAGCGGGAGGGCCGGGCACAGATACGCAGTATTTT; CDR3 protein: CASSPITLAGGPGTDTQYF
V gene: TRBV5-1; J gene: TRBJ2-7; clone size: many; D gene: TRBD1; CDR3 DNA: TGCGCCAGCAGCCCCCGACAGGGGGGATACGAGCAGTACTTC; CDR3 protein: CASSPRQGGYEQYF
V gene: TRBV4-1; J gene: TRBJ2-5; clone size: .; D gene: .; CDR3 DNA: TGCGCCAGCAGCCAAGAGGGCAGGAGAGGGGAGACCCAGTACTTC; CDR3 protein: CASSQEGRRGETQYF
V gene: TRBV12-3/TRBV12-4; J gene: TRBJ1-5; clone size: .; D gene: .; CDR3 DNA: TGTGCCAGCAGTTTTGGTTTCTGGGGTCAGCCCCAGCATTTT; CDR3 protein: CASSFGFWGQPQHF
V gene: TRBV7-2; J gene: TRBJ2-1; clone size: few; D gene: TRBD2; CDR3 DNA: TGTGCCAGCAGCAAAAGACTAGCGGGTCAAACCTACAATGAGCAGTTCTTC; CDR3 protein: CASSKRLAGQTYNEQFF
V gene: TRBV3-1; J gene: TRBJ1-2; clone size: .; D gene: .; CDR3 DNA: TGTGCCAGCAGCCAACTCCCCATCGAGCGGTATGGAGGGCTATATGGCTACACCTTC; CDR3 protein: CASSQLPIERYGGLYGYTF
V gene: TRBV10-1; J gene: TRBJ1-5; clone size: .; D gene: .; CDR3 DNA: TGCGCCAGCAGTGAATTTATGGAGCAGGGAGTGGGATTCAATCAGCCCCAGCATTTT; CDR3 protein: CASSEFMEQGVGFNQPQHF
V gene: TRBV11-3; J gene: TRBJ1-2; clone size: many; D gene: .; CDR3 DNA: TGTGCCAGCAGAAACATAGCCGGACCTAACTATGGCTACACCTTC; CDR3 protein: CASRNIAGPNYGYTF
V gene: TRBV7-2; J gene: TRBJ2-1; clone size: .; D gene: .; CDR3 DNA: TGTGCCAGCAGCCCTCTAGTCTACAATGAGCAGTTCTTC; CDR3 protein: CASSPLVYNEQFF
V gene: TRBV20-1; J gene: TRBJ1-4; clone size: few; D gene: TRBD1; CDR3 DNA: TGCAGTGCCCCTAGACAGGGGAGCGAAAAACTGTTTTTT; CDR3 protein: CSAPRQGSEKLFF
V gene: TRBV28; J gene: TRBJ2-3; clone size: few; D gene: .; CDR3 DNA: TGTGCCAGCAGTTCGGTGCGTAGGCCCGGGGATACGCAGTATTTT; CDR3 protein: CASSSVRRPGDTQYF
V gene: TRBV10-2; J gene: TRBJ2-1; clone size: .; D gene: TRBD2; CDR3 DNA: TGCGCCAGCAGTGAGCCCCCGGGACTAGCGGGGGCCCTCGAAGGGTCCTACAATGAGCAGTTATTC; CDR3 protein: CASSEPPGLAGALEGSYNEQLF
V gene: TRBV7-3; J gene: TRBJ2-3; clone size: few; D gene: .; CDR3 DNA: TGTGCCAGCAGCCCCGGTAGTAATGCGGATACGCAGTATTTT; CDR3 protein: CASSPGSNADTQYF
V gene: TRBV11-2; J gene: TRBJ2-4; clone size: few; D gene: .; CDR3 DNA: TGTGCCAGCAGCTTAGCGGGTTCGGGAAACATTCAGTACTTC; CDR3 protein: CASSLAGSGNIQYF
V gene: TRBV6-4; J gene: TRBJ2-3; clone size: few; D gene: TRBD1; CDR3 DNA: TGTGCCAGCAGTGAACGGCCTAGACAGGGGAACACAGATACGCAGTATTTT; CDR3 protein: CASSERPRQGNTDTQYF
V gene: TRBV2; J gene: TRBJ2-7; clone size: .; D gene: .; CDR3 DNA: TGTGCCAGCGTTGGAATCCAAAGCGGACTGGGGGAGCAGTACTTC; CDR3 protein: CASVGIQSGLGEQYF
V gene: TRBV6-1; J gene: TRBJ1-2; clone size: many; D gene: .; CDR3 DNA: TGTGCCAGCCGGATCTCTGGGGAAATTTCCTATGGCTACACCTTC; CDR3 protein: CASRISGEISYGYTF